The clone carrying this TCR beta chain was found a few times. These data belong to a study of patients and donors after allogeneic stem cell transplantation. Trimming cost V 7 bases and J 0 bases, with 15 bases left between them. Germline V gives CDR1 SQVTM, CDR2 ANQGSEA. The CDR3 has 14 residues. TCRdb processed the RT-PCR reads anew with MiXCR; each CDR3 protein has one entry. The data hold hundreds of thousands of distinct CDR3 sequences, with more than 15% observed a single time. The TCR was taken from a human donor who was either an allogeneic HSCT recipient or a stem cell or donor lymphocyte infusion donor (not recorded which). It is not recorded whose cells these are; they may come from a transplant donor. The chain recombines TRBV29-1 with TRBJ1-2, with no clear D. The sample comprised blood, either unsorted or a sorted T cell fraction (not recorded which). The CDR3 loop reads CSGNLATPNYGYTF. DNA for the CDR3: TGCAGCGGCAACTTAGCGACACCTAACTATGGCTACACCTTC.